This T cell receptor beta chain was found in a study of CD4 T cell repertoires in COVID-19. Study information: Other coronavirus spike proteins restimulated relabeled CFSE-low cells expanded with IL-2 for roughly eleven days.

Here immunoSEQ multiplex PCR was the method, and the copy in TCRdb shows in-frame clones only, minus some. The sample has about 75,000 clones; 83% are singletons. This CDR3 region has 16 residues. Per the germline V gene, CDR1 is WNHNN and CDR2 is SYGVQD (reference sequence). Trimming shortened V by 3 bases and J by 1 base, and 14 bases separated the two germline ends. General observations from the study: In SARS-CoV and/or HKU1 spike cultures, between about 6.5 and 28% of SARS-CoV-2 clonotypes reappeared. Several top expanded SARS-CoV-2-reactive clonotypes were shared by two or three memory subsets.

A remark on this clone: What it binds is unknown.

No culture step preceded sequencing of the ex vivo isolated memory T cells. The sequences come from CD4+ T cells from peripheral blood, collected after recovery from COVID-19. This clonotype originated in a human donor who had COVID-19. The rearrangement joins TRBV10-1 to TRBJ2-3, with D maybe TRBD1 (5 bases). Here the CDR3 DNA reads TGCGCCAGCAGTGATATGGGGCGACGAGGCACAGATACGCAGTATTTT. Its protein product is CASSDMGRRGTDTQYF.